This T cell receptor beta chain was observed in a study of early T cells in non-severe SARS-CoV-2 infection. Study details: With bulk RNA from unsorted whole blood as input, sequencing yielded unpaired chains. Overall study findings and caveats: VDJdb matching favored anti-spike CD8 responses, missing private and CD4 specificities.

In the library, individual cDNA molecules carried attached unique molecular identifiers. TCRdb recomputed calls from the 5' RACE reads with MiXCR, one row per CDR3 protein. The table records about 83,000 distinct CDR3 sequences, less than 11% of them present only once. V lost 5 bases to trimming and J lost 4 bases; unmatched junction nucleotides: 5. Germline CDR1 reads SEHNR; CDR2 reads FQNEAQ (reference sequence). The CDR3 runs to 14 residues. This clonotype was counted only a few times. Antigen specificity is unknown. This chain joins TRBV7-9 and TRBJ2-3, with 8 positions matching TRBD2. This TCR derives from an adult who was a healthcare worker with PCR-confirmed SARS-CoV-2 infection or an uninfected control (not recorded which). The source was whole blood, collected at baseline. This CDR3 is CASSPRGGSDTQYF. In nucleotides, the CDR3 is TGTGCCAGCAGCCCCCGGGGGGGCTCAGATACGCAGTATTTT.